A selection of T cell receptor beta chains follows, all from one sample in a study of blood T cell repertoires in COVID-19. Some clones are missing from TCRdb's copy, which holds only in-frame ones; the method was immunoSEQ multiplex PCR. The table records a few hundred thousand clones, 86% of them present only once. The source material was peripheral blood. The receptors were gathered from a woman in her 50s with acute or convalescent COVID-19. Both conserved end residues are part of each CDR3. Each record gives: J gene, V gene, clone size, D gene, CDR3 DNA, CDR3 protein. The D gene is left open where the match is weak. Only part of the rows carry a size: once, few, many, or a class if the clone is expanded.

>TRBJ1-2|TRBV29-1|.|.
TGCAGCGTTGCCAGGAACAACTATGGCTACACCTTC
CSVARNNYGYTF
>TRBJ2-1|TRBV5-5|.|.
TGTGCCAGCAGCCCAGGGTCCCCGAGCTCCTACAATGAGCAGTTCTTC
CASSPGSPSSYNEQFF
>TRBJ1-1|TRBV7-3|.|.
TGTGCCAGCAGCCCGACACTGAACACTGAAGCTTTCTTT
CASSPTLNTEAFF
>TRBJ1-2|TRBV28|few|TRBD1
TGTGCCAGCAGTTTCGATTGGAGTAACAGGGGGGGCTATGGCTACACCTTC
CASSFDWSNRGGYGYTF
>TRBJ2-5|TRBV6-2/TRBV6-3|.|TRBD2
TGTGCCAGCAGCAAACTAGCGGGGGGGAAAGAGACCCAGTACTTC
CASSKLAGGKETQYF
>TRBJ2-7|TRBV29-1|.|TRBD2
TGCAGCGTCCGGACTAGCGGGAGTGGCGAGCAGTACTTC
CSVRTSGSGEQYF
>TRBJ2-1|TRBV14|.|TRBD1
TGTGCCAGCAGCCCGACACAGGGGCTACGGGGATACTACAATGAGCAGTTCTTC
CASSPTQGLRGYYNEQFF
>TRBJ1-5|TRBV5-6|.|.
TGTGCCAGCAGCTTGGCCGCGGCGGGCACCAGTCCCCAGCATTTT
CASSLAAAGTSPQHF
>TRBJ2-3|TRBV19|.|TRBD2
TGTGCCAGTAGTATCAGACTAGCGGGAGGTTCAGATACGCAGTATTTT
CASSIRLAGGSDTQYF
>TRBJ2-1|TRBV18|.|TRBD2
TGTGCCAGCTCACCAGGTATAGCGGGAGCCTACAATGAGCAGTTCTTC
CASSPGIAGAYNEQFF
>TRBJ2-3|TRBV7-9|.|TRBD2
TGTGCCAGCAGCCCAGGACTAGCGGGAGGGGCAGATACGCAGTATTTT
CASSPGLAGGADTQYF
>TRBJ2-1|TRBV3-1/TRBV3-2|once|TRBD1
TGTGCCAGCAGCCACACGGACAGGGATAATTACAATGAGCAGTTCTTC
CASSHTDRDNYNEQFF
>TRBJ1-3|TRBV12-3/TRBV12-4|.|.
TGTGCCAGCAGTCGCGTTCTAAACACCATATATTTT
CASSRVLNTIYF
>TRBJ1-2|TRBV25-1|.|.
TGTGCCAGCAACGGGAGGGGATATGGCTACACCTTC
CASNGRGYGYTF
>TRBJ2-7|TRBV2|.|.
TGTGCCAGCAGTGATTTCGGGGTCCAGTCCGAGCAGTACTTC
CASSDFGVQSEQYF
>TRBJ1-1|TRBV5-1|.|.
TGCGCCAGCAGCTTGGTGGCGGGGGACACTGAAGCTTTCTTT
CASSLVAGDTEAFF
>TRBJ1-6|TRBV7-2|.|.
TGTGCCAGCAGCTCCGGACACCTCTATAATTCACCCCTCCACTTT
CASSSGHLYNSPLHF
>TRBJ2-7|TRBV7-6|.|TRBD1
TGTGCCAGCAGTCAAAGGACAGGGGGGCCCTACGAGCAGTACTTC
CASSQRTGGPYEQYF
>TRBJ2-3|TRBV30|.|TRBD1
TGTGCCTGGACGGGACAGGGACCAGCAGATACGCAGTATTTT
CAWTGQGPADTQYF
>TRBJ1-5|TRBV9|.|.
TGTGCCAGCAGCGTTAGGGCAGGGCCCAATCAGCCCCAGCATTTT
CASSVRAGPNQPQHF
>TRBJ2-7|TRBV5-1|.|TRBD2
TGCGCCAGCAGCCCTCCCCAACTAGCGGAGCAGTACTTC
CASSPPQLAEQYF
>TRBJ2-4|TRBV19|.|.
TGTGCCAGTAGCCCCGGGGATGTAAAAAACATTCAGTACTTC
CASSPGDVKNIQYF
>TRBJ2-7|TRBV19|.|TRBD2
TGTGCCAGTAGTGTCACTAGCGGAACCTCCTACGAGCAGTACTTC
CASSVTSGTSYEQYF
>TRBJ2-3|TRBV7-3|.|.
TGTGCCAGCAGCTTACTCTCCGGGAGAGGAGATACGCAGTATTTT
CASSLLSGRGDTQYF
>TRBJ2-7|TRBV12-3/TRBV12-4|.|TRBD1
TGTGCCAGCAGGGTGGACAGGTACGAGCAGTACTTC
CASRVDRYEQYF
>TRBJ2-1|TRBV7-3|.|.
TGTGCCAGCAGCTTGGGGCAGGCCTGGGGTGAGCAGTTCTTC
CASSLGQAWGEQFF
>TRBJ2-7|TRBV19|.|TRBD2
TGTGCCAGTAGTATCGGACTAGAGGGCGAGCAGTACTTC
CASSIGLEGEQYF
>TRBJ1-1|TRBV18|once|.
TGTGCCAGCTCACCGCGGGGGCGGATCACTGAAGCTTTCTTT
CASSPRGRITEAFF
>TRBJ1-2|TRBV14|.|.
TGTGCCAGCAGCCAAGTTGATGGACAGATCGGCTATGGCTACACCTTC
CASSQVDGQIGYGYTF
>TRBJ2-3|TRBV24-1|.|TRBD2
TGTGCCACCAGTGATCGCTGGGGACTAGCGGGAGCAGATACGCAGTATTTT
CATSDRWGLAGADTQYF
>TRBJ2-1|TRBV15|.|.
TGTGCCACCAGCACCTACAGAACGACACAAAGCAATGAGCAGTTCTTC
CATSTYRTTQSNEQFF
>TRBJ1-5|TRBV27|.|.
TGTGCCAGCAGCCCCGGTCCCGCTGGACGGCGGGGGCATTTT
CASSPGPAGRRGHF
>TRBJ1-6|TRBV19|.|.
TGTGCCAGTAGGGATCGGGGTTCACCCCTCCACTTT
CASRDRGSPLHF
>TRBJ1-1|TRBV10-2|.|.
TGCGCCAGCCTACAGAGCGGGAGCACTGAAGCTTTCTTT
CASLQSGSTEAFF
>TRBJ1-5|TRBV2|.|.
TGTGCCAGCAGTGAGTCCGGGACTGTCTCTGGGCAGCCCCAGCATTTT
CASSESGTVSGQPQHF